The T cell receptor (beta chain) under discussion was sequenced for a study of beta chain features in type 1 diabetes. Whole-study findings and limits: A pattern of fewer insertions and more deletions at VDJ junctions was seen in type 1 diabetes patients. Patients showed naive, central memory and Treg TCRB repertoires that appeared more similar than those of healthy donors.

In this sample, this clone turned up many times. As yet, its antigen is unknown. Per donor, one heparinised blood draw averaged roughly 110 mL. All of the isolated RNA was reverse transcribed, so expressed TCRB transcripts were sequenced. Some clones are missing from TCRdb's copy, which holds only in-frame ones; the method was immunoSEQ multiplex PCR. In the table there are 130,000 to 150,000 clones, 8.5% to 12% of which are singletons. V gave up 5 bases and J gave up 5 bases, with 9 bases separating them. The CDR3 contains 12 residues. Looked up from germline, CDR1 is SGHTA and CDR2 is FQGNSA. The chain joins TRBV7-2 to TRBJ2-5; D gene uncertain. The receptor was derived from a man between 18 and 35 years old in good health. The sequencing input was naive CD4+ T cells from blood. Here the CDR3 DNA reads TGTGCCAGCAGCACACGATCGGAGACCCAGTACTTC. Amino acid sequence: CASSTRSETQYF.